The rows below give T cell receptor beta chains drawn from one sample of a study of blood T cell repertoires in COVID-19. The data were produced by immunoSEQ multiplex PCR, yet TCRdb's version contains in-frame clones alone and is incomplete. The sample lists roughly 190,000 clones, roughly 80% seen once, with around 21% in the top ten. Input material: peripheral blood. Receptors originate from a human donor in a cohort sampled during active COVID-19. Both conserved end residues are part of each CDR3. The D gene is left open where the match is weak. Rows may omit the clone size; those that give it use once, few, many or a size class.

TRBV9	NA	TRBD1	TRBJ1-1	CASSVEQGVRGTEAFF
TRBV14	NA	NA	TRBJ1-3	CASSQTRHASGNTIYF
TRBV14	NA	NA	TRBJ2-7	CATPPSGVPYEQYF
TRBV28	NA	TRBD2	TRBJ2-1	CASSFGGLAGVQEQFF
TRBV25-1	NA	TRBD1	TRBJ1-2	CASSATGTGFLYGYTF
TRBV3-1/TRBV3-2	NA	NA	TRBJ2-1	CASSQLGLAVHREFF
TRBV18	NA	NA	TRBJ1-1	CASSPPGAKNTEAFF
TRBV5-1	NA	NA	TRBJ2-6	CASEPGSSSGANVLTF
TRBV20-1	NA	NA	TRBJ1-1	CSAKGAEAFF
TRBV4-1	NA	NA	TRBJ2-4	CASSQDQYGSGDIQYF
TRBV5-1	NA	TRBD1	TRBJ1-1	CASSLTGGNTEAFF
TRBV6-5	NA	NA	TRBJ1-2	CASLQAGYTF
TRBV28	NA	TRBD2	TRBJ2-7	CASRDASGTSYEQYF
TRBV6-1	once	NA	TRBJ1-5	CASSDWGHLSNQPQHF
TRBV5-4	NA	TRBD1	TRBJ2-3	CASSQGQALTDTQYF
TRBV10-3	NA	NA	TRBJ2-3	CAISGRDTLRTDTQYF